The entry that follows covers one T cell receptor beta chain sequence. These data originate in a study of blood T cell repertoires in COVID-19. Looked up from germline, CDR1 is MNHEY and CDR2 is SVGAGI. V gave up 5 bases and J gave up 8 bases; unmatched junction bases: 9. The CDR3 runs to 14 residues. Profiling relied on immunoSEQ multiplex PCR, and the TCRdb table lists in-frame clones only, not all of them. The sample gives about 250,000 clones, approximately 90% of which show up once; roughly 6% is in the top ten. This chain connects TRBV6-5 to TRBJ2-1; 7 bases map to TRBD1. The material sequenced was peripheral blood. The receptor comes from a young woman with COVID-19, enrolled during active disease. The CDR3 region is CASSPSDRAHEQFF. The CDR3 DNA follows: TGTGCCAGCAGTCCCTCCGACAGGGCTCATGAGCAGTTCTTC.